This T cell receptor beta chain was obtained from a study of blood T cell repertoires in COVID-19 (dated by TCRdb to about 2020). Concerning the study at large: Samples from collaborators originated in the United States, Italy and Spain and spanned both the acute and convalescent phases of COVID-19. HLA class I and class II types, where available, came from metadata supplied by the sample provider rather than from assay-based typing. The samples were drawn from two sources: the first 160 participants of the ongoing ImmuneRACE study, and 1,000 to 1,500 subjects contributed by 6 global collaborators. The prospective study material was composed of cDNA or gDNA derived from T cells, B-cell-depleted T cells, or PBMCs. The dataset comprised deeply sampled blood TCRbeta repertoires from subjects exposed to, actively infected with, or recovered from COVID-19. Nearly every sample came with metadata listing a de-identified subject ID, COVID-19 status, age in years and sex. A freely available public database, intended as a resource for researchers studying the immune response to SARS-CoV-2, is where the repertoires were released. The investigation overall reported the following: Clinical and demographic metadata were provided uncurated, with the amount varying by source and participant.

TCRbeta CDR3 regions were amplified from genomic DNA using the immunoSEQ Assay, a bias-controlled multiplex PCR. In the paper's pipeline: Within the assay, amplification of reference gene primers was used to estimate how many nucleated cells each sample contained. To quantify the absolute abundance of each unique TCRbeta CDR3 rearrangement, sequence reads were collapsed and filtered. For each sample, productive Simpson clonality was calculated by taking the square root of Simpson's diversity index across productive rearrangements. TCRdb's version of the immuneACCESS table is confined to in-frame rearrangements and falls short of the full clone set. An unresolved V gene accounts for under half of the shortfall where checked; the remainder is of unknown origin. That table gives V, J and clone size, and the DNA gave D and trimming. The sample profile shows 300,000 to 400,000 clones; roughly 90% of them were found once. The leading ten clones occupy approximately 1% of the sample.

A remark on this clone: The target of this receptor is not known. The sample holds no much larger clone one base away, and base qualities are not on file.

Participants in the prospective study were aged roughly 18 to 95 years, lived in 24 United States geographic areas, and enrolled through a virtual design. To assign participants to cohorts, the prospective study relied on clinical history that participants themselves reported in a screening survey and a study questionnaire. Mobile phlebotomists in the prospective study collected whole blood, serum and a nasopharyngeal or oropharyngeal swab from every participant. Additional blood draws and questionnaires over an approximately two-month period could optionally be provided by prospective study participants. Before DNA extraction, prospective study blood samples were shipped either frozen or at room temperature. The source material was PBMCs or T cells enriched from blood (not recorded which). The sequence was collected from a woman aged 25 to 39 with acute COVID-19.

The DNA is TGTGCCAGCAATGACCAGGGGAGAGAAAAACTGTTTTTT. This translates into CASNDQGREKLFF. The V and J segments used are TRBV2 and TRBJ1-4, with TRBD1 as a weak D call on 6 bases. The germline ends are 14 bases apart after V is trimmed by 7 bases and J by 8 bases. Taken from cysteine to phenylalanine, the CDR3 has 13 residues. Solely the CDR3 DNA is kept, with 39 bases framed from the first base. According to the germline V gene, CDR1 reads SNHLY and CDR2 reads FYNNEI.